Following are 6 T cell receptor beta chains from one sample sequenced in a study of cytomegalovirus exposure and HLA in healthy donors. The PCR ran on 60 Vbeta and 13 Jbeta primers. TCRdb keeps only in-frame clones here, not all; method: immunoSEQ multiplex PCR. The sample has under 150,000 clones, 81% seen once; the top ten hold 0.55% to 0.85%. Sequencing input: PBMCs. The receptors were sampled from a man between 18 and 35 years old in good health and CMV-seronegative.

The chain couples TRBV6-5 to TRBJ2-2; TRBD2 is a possible D gene (5 bases). Between the trimmed V and J ends, which lost 2 bases and 7 bases, there was a span of 14 bases. This CDR3 is 15 amino acids long. Germline assignment: CDR1 MNHEY and CDR2 SVGAGI. The CDR3 DNA sequence: TGTGCCAGCAGTTACAGAGGATCGGGGAACGGGGAGCTGTTTTTT. Its protein product is CASSYRGSGNGELFF.

The rearrangement links TRBV6-5 to TRBJ1-1; TRBD1 matches 7 bases. There are 14 residues in the CDR3. Germline V gene lookup returns CDR1 MNHEY and CDR2 SVGAGI. V was clipped by 2 bases and J by 6 bases; unmatched bases: 6. Here the CDR3 reads CASSYLQGSAEAFF. CDR3 bases: TGTGCCAGCAGTTACCTACAGGGGAGCGCTGAAGCTTTCTTT.

CDR3 sequence (DNA): TGTGCCAGCAGCTTAGAAGTGGGCGGGGCCCTGGGCGAGCAGTACTTC. It is translated as CASSLEVGGALGEQYF. This chain uses TRBV7-2 with TRBJ2-7, with D tentatively TRBD2 (6 bases). The CDR3 loop spans 16 amino acids. Trimming cost V 1 base and J 6 bases, with 19 bases left between them. The germline V gene has CDR1 SGHTA and CDR2 FQGNSA.

This rearrangement joins TRBV19 to TRBJ1-2; no firm D call. Trimming stripped 7 bases from V and 1 base from J, with 25 bases between. The CDR3 is 18 amino acids. Germline CDR1 reads LNHDA; CDR2 reads SQIVND (reference sequence). In DNA form, the CDR3 reads TGTGCCAGTATTCCTAATTCAATAGGTTTTGGCGGTAACTATGGCTACACCTTC. Translating it yields CASIPNSIGFGGNYGYTF. Supplemented by reference TRBV19 and TRBJ1-2, the full variable domain reads DGGITQSPKYLFRKEGQNVTLSCEQNLNHDAMYWYRQDPGQGLRLIYYSQIVNDFQKGDIAEGYSVSREKKESFPLTVTSAQKNPTAFYLCASIPNSIGFGGNYGYTFGSGTRLTVV.

This chain joins TRBV6-5 and TRBJ1-1; D is unclear. The CDR3 is 12 residues long. V lost 6 bases and J lost 5, with 10 bases in between. CDR1 and CDR2 from the germline V gene are MNHEY and SVGAGI. CDR3 nucleotide sequence: TGTGCCAGCAGCATTGAGGGAACTGAAGCTTTCTTT. It translates to CASSIEGTEAFF.

The CDR3 sequence is CASGGTDVRNTQYF. In nucleotides, the CDR3 is TGTGCCAGCGGCGGGACAGACGTTAGAAATACGCAGTATTTT. The V call is TRBV6-5, the J call TRBJ2-3, with a possible D match to TRBD1 (7 bases). The CDR3 contains 14 residues. CDR1 MNHEY and CDR2 SVGAGI come from the germline V gene. V dropped 8 bases and J dropped 7 bases, with 19 bases sitting between them.